The clone carrying this T cell receptor beta chain was seen more than once but under ten times. Antigen unknown. These data belong to a study of regulatory T cells in long-lasting Graves disease. Study-level background: Prior antithyroid drug treatment in newly diagnosed Graves' patients lasted under 3 months.

Study findings and constraints: Clonotypes that were public and shared totalled a few thousand in persistent patients versus 966 in new patients.

This sample's time point: newly diagnosed GD, antithyroid drugs for less than 3 months. RNA extracted from PBMCs served as the sequencing template. Patients hailed from an endocrinology department in Xi'an, China. Arm-PCR of CDR3 regions and iRepertoire HTBI primers were used to build TCR beta libraries. TCRdb processed the multiplex PCR reads anew with MiXCR; each CDR3 protein has one entry. Found here are 200,000 to 250,000 distinct CDR3 sequences, around 20% of them singletons; the top ten hold around 13%. The sequences come from peripheral blood mononuclear cells (PBMCs), collected at new diagnosis, from a patient treated with antithyroid drugs. The clonotype originates from a female donor with Graves disease.

CDR3 sequence (DNA): TGTGCCAGCAGCCGGGTTTGGGATGAGCAGTTCTTC. Protein sequence: CASSRVWDEQFF. This chain connects TRBV6-2 or TRBV6-3 to TRBJ2-1; the D is unclear. There are 12 residues in the CDR3. The germline gives CDR1 MNHEY, CDR2 SVGEGT. V was pared by 6 bases and J by 8 bases, with 11 bases between.